This passage covers 4 T cell receptor beta chains from one sample sequenced in a study of blood T cell repertoires in COVID-19. Measured with immunoSEQ multiplex PCR; TCRdb has only the in-frame clones, and not every one. The sample has over 25,000 clones, roughly 85% seen once. Sequencing was carried out using peripheral blood. These receptors all come from an elderly man with active COVID-19.

V and J are TRBV6-2 or TRBV6-3 and TRBJ2-5, with D perhaps matching TRBD1 (6 bases). Per the germline V gene, CDR1 is MNHEY and CDR2 is SVGEGT. The V end lost 2 bases, the J end lost 7 bases, and 11 bases lay between the germline ends. The CDR3 is 13 residues long. CDR3 bases: TGTGCCAGCAGTTACGTGGGGGCGGGGACCCAGTACTTC. Translating gives CASSYVGAGTQYF.

The V call is TRBV9, the J call TRBJ2-2; D is perhaps TRBD2 (6 bases). Trimming took off 3 bases at V and 6 bases at J, with 6 bases between the two ends. Germline V gene lookup returns CDR1 SGDLS and CDR2 YYNGEE. The CDR3 is 12 amino acids. This CDR3 reads CASSASAGELFF. The CDR3 coding sequence is TGTGCCAGCAGCGCTAGCGCCGGGGAGCTGTTTTTT.

CDR3: CASSVAMDTEAFF. The CDR3 DNA sequence: TGTGCCAGCAGCGTTGCTATGGACACTGAAGCTTTCTTT. The rearrangement links TRBV12-3 or TRBV12-4 to TRBJ1-1; the D is unclear. V lost 6 bases and J lost 3, with 11 bases in between. The CDR3 is made up of 13 amino acids.

The chain employs TRBV5-1 and TRBJ1-2; 7 nucleotides match TRBD1. CDR3 length: 13 residues. J lost 4 bases, V lost 4 bases, and 4 bases had no gene match. The V gene's germline CDR1 is SGHRS and CDR2 YFSETQ. For the CDR3, the DNA is TGCGCCAGCAGCCCGGGACAGCTCTATGGCTACACCTTC. This encodes CASSPGQLYGYTF.